A single sample gave rise to the 16 T cell receptor beta chains below, sequenced in a study of CD8+ T cells in alopecia areata. TCR sequencing used cDNA made by reverse transcription of extracted RNA. The protocol was immunoSEQ multiplex PCR, while the TCRdb copy is restricted to in-frame clones and leaves out a portion. The sample yields about 190,000 clones, over 55% seen once. The treatment denotes: oral pan-JAK inhibitor, 5-10 mg twice daily. The material sequenced was CD4+ T cells sorted from blood, taken at week 24, from a patient treated with tofacitinib. The receptor source for this set is a human donor with alopecia areata.

The chain has TRBV10-2 and TRBJ2-5, with 8 positions matching TRBD2. The germline CDR1 and CDR2 sequences are WSHSY and SAAADI. The CDR3 runs 16 residues. The trim removed 5 bases at V and 4 bases at J, leaving 12 bases unmatched. CDR3 region: CASSWDYGGGRETQYF. Here the CDR3 DNA reads TGCGCCAGCAGTTGGGACTACGGGGGGGGCAGAGAGACCCAGTACTTC.

V gene TRBV30 combines with J gene TRBJ2-4; TRBD1 matches 7 bases. This CDR3 has 13 residues. Trimming removed 0 bases from V and 8 bases from J; junction bases left unmatched: 4. The germline V gene encodes CDR1 GTSNPN and CDR2 SVGIG (reference sequence). The CDR3 DNA sequence: TGTGCCTGGAGTGTGTCACAGGGGTACATTCAGTACTTC. Translated, it gives CAWSVSQGYIQYF.

The rearrangement uses TRBV5-4 and TRBJ2-7, with 11 positions matching TRBD2. The CDR3 has 14 residues. V lost 4 bases and J lost 4; bases outside the gene matches: 4. Germline lookup yields CDR1 SGHNT and CDR2 YYREEE (reference sequence). This CDR3 is CASSVTSGAYEQYF. The CDR3 bases are TGTGCCAGCAGCGTGACTAGCGGGGCGTACGAGCAGTACTTC.

About this clone itself: Different DNA sequences within this sample yield the same CDR3. The V and J genes are TRBV7-2 and TRBJ2-5, with D perhaps assigned TRBD1 or TRBD2 (6 bases each). Trimming took off 0 bases at V and 7 bases at J, with 12 bases between the two ends. This CDR3 has 14 amino acids. Germline V gene sequence: CDR1 SGHTA, CDR2 FQGNSA. CDR3 DNA: TGTGCCAGCAGCTTAGCCGGGGGCAAGGGGACCCAGTACTTC. Its translation is CASSLAGGKGTQYF.

This chain connects TRBV19 to TRBJ2-4; no firm D call. Germline CDR1 is LNHDA and CDR2 is SQIVND (reference sequence). The CDR3 runs to 11 residues. V gave up 6 bases and J gave up 2 bases, with 2 bases separating them. Here the CDR3 reads CASSTKNIQYF. The CDR3 DNA sequence: TGTGCCAGTAGCACCAAAAACATTCAGTACTTC.

V usage is TRBV5-1 and J usage is TRBJ1-2; D might be TRBD1 (6 bases). The V gene lost 2 bases and the J gene lost 2 bases, with 10 bases spanning the gap. This CDR3 is built from 14 residues. CDR1 is SGHRS, CDR2 YFSETQ, per germline. The CDR3 loop is CASSLWTVNYGYTF. The CDR3 coding sequence is TGCGCCAGCAGCTTATGGACAGTCAACTATGGCTACACCTTC. Using reference TRBV5-1 and TRBJ1-2 for the parts outside the CDR3, the full variable domain is KAGVTQTPRYLIKTRGQQVTLSCSPISGHRSVSWYQQTPGQGLQFLFEYFSETQRNKGNFPGRFSGRQFSNSRSEMNVSTLELGDSALYLCASSLWTVNYGYTFGSGTRLTVV.

The rearrangement links TRBV29-1 to TRBJ2-4, with TRBD2 identical over 11 bases. Trimming took 2 bases from V and 3 from J; bases not matched to a gene: 9. The CDR3 runs 17 residues. The germline V gene encodes CDR1 SQVTM and CDR2 ANQGSEA. CDR3 DNA sequence: TGCAGCGTTGAAATAGCGGGGGGGACCTGGAGCAAAAACATTCAGTACTTC. Protein product: CSVEIAGGTWSKNIQYF.

J is TRBJ2-1 and V is TRBV14; D ambiguous. The ends were cut back, 1 base at V and 6 bases at J, with 13 bases in the middle. CDR1 SGHDN and CDR2 FVKESK come from the germline V gene. The CDR3 sequence is 15 residues long. Here the CDR3 DNA reads TGTGCCAGCAGCCAAGTATTTGGTGGGGTCAATGAGCAGTTCTTC. Protein product: CASSQVFGGVNEQFF.

Concerning this clone itself: The junction does not match germline at one end; this may be a read error. This chain connects TRBV4-3 to TRBJ2-7, with unresolved D. CDR3 size: 14 residues. Per germline, CDR1 LGHNA and CDR2 YSLEER. CDR3 nucleotide sequence: TGCGCCAGCAGCCAAGTAGTACGAGATGTCGACATCGCCTTC. Translation: CASSQVVRDVDIAF.

This clone was seen only once. This chain joins TRBV30 and TRBJ1-2, with 7 bases aligning to TRBD1. The CDR3 extends over 13 amino acids. Looked up from germline, CDR1 is GTSNPN and CDR2 is SVGIG (reference sequence). The V and J ends lost 7 bases and 8 bases, in that order; junction bases with no gene match: 13. CDR3 DNA sequence: TGTGCCTCAGGACGGACAGGTTATTTCGGCTACACCTTC. It encodes CASGRTGYFGYTF.

The chain combines TRBV5-1 with TRBJ2-1; a weak D match, TRBD2 (6 bases). Between the trimmed V and J ends, which lost 6 bases and 7 bases, there was a span of 17 bases. The CDR3 extends over 14 amino acids. Germline-derived CDR1 and CDR2 are SGHRS and YFSETQ. CDR3 protein: CASTSGLATNEQFF. CDR3 nucleotide sequence: TGCGCCAGCACCTCGGGACTCGCCACTAATGAGCAGTTCTTC. Combining the CDR3 with reference TRBV5-1 and TRBJ2-1 gives the whole variable domain KAGVTQTPRYLIKTRGQQVTLSCSPISGHRSVSWYQQTPGQGLQFLFEYFSETQRNKGNFPGRFSGRQFSNSRSEMNVSTLELGDSALYLCASTSGLATNEQFFGPGTRLTVL.

This clone was counted between two and nine times. The chain couples TRBV6-1 to TRBJ2-3; the D is unclear. CDR3 size: 15 residues. V lost 4 bases and J 0 bases, leaving 11 bases between the germline ends. In germline, CDR1 is MNHNS, CDR2 SASEGT. Written as DNA, the CDR3 is TGTGCCAGCAGTGGTAGCCTTTTGAGCACAGATACGCAGTATTTT. Its translation is CASSGSLLSTDTQYF.

This clone was counted a single time. The same CDR3 arises from other DNA sequences in this sample as well. The chain has TRBV29-1 and TRBJ1-2; D is undetermined. This CDR3 has 10 amino acids. The V end lost 3 bases, the J end lost 5 bases, and 4 bases lay between the germline ends. CDR1 and CDR2 from the germline V gene are SQVTM and ANQGSEA. Written as DNA, the CDR3 is TGCAGCGTTGAGGGATATGGCTACACCTTC. It specifies CSVEGYGYTF.

The table lists this clone with a few counts. The CDR3 sequence is CASSQDVFNGPYEQYF. The CDR3 bases are TGCGCCAGCAGCCAAGATGTTTTCAACGGGCCATACGAGCAGTACTTC. This sequence joins TRBV4-3 and TRBJ2-7; D not resolved. V lost 0 bases to trimming and J lost 4 bases, with 16 bases between them. The CDR3 loop spans 16 amino acids. The germline V gene has CDR1 LGHNA and CDR2 YSLEER.

CDR3 bases: TGCAGCGTTGACGGGCGGTTAACAGATACGCAGTATTTT. It yields the protein CSVDGRLTDTQYF. The rearrangement uses TRBV29-1 and TRBJ2-3; D unresolved. Germline CDR1 SQVTM, CDR2 ANQGSEA. This CDR3 is 13 amino acids long. V lost 3 bases and J 3 bases, leaving 10 bases between the germline ends.

The chain joins TRBV30 to TRBJ2-4; D is perhaps TRBD2 (6 bases). This CDR3 is built from 17 residues. Germline loops: CDR1 GTSNPN, CDR2 SVGIG (reference sequence). The V end was cut by 4 bases, the J end by 6 bases, with 25 bases between. CDR3 DNA sequence: TGTGCCTGGAATACCAAAGAAGGAGGGAATCAACGAAACATTCAGTACTTC. Translating gives CAWNTKEGGNQRNIQYF.